These 15 T cell receptor beta chains were all obtained from the same sample, sequenced in a study of response to subunit inactivated influenza vaccine. Using its own MiXCR run on the RT-PCR reads, TCRdb lists one record per CDR3 protein. The sample shows just under 250,000 distinct CDR3 sequences, 12% of them seen only once. The source was non-naive T cells sorted from PBMCs, collected around two weeks before vaccination. The receptors come from a man aged 45-65 years who received an inactivated influenza vaccine.

The chain uses TRBV28 and TRBJ1-4; TRBD1 agrees at 9 bases. Germline CDR1 reads MDHEN; CDR2 reads SYDVKM. The trim removed 4 bases at V and 5 bases at J, leaving 2 bases unmatched. The CDR3 has 14 residues. CDR3 residues: CASSWDRENEKLFF. The CDR3 coding sequence is TGTGCCAGCAGTTGGGACAGGGAAAATGAAAAACTGTTTTTT.

This clonotype was observed a handful of times. The chain joins TRBV7-2 to TRBJ1-5; unclear D gene. The CDR3 is 17 amino acids. Germline-derived CDR1 and CDR2 are SGHTA and FQGNSA. V lost 2 bases, J lost 0 bases, and 14 bases lay in between. CDR3 amino acids: CASSLKYEWGSNQPQHF. In nucleotides, the CDR3 is TGTGCCAGCAGCTTAAAGTATGAATGGGGTAGCAATCAGCCCCAGCATTTT. The full variable domain, in which reference TRBV7-2 and TRBJ1-5 provide the parts outside the CDR3, is GAGVSQSPSNKVTEKGKDVELRCDPISGHTALYWYRQSLGQGLEFLIYFQGNSAPDKSGLPSDRFSAERTGGSVSTLTIQRTQQEDSAVYLCASSLKYEWGSNQPQHFGDGTRLSIL.

This chain joins TRBV6-5 and TRBJ2-1; no definite D call. The germline V gene has CDR1 MNHEY and CDR2 SVGAGI. The ends were cut back, 0 bases at V and 3 bases at J, with 6 bases in the middle. CDR3 length: 14 amino acids. The CDR3 DNA sequence: TGTGCCAGCAGTTACTCGGAACTCTACAATGAGCAGTTCTTC. Amino acid sequence: CASSYSELYNEQFF.

This chain links TRBV7-9 with TRBJ1-4; 7 nucleotides match TRBD1. There are 15 residues in the CDR3. With V trimmed by 1 base and J by 5 bases, 4 bases remained unmatched. CDR1 and CDR2 (germline): SEHNR, FQNEAQ (reference sequence). For the CDR3, the DNA is TGTGCCAGCAGCTTAGGGACAGGTAGAAATGAAAAACTGTTTTTT. Amino acids: CASSLGTGRNEKLFF.

This CDR3 reads CASRLGLLGTDTQYF. CDR3 sequence (DNA): TGTGCCAGCAGGCTTGGACTGCTAGGCACAGATACGCAGTATTTT. The V call is TRBV12-3 or TRBV12-4, the J call TRBJ2-3, with a tentative D call TRBD2 (5 bases). Trimming removed 6 bases at V and 1 base at J, with 14 bases between. CDR3 length equals 15 residues.

This clonotype has more than one count but fewer than ten. This chain uses TRBV7-8 with TRBJ1-5, with D possibly matching TRBD1 (6 bases). Deletions cut 1 base from V and 2 bases from J, with 15 bases between. This CDR3 contains 17 residues. Germline assignment: CDR1 SGHVS and CDR2 FQNEAQ. CDR3 region: CASSLVARGAGNQPQHF. As DNA, the CDR3 is TGTGCCAGCAGCTTAGTCGCTCGGGGGGCCGGCAATCAGCCCCAGCATTTT.

The V call is TRBV30, the J call TRBJ2-7; possibly TRBD2 for D (5 bases). The end of the DNA is better explained by TRBJ2-1, so the J call may be wrong. The CDR3 runs to 12 residues. In germline, CDR1 is GTSNPN, CDR2 SVGIG (reference sequence). This chain's CDR3 is CAWTPGPGEQFF. For the CDR3, the DNA is TGTGCCTGGACTCCGGGCCCGGGGGAGCAGTTCTTC.

This clonotype has a count of ten or more. V usage is TRBV4-3 and J usage is TRBJ1-4, with 9 bases fitting TRBD1. The CDR3 totals 16 residues. Germline V gene lookup returns CDR1 LGHNA and CDR2 YSLEER. V dropped 0 bases and J dropped 5; count of bases not matched to a gene: 4. Written as DNA, the CDR3 is TGCGCCAGCAGCCAAGATCGGGGGACAGGGAATGAAAAACTGTTTTTT. As protein: CASSQDRGTGNEKLFF.

This clonotype has only a few counts. The chain carries TRBV5-6 and TRBJ2-3; D gene ambiguous. The CDR3 is 14 residues long. The ends were cut back, 5 bases at V and 4 bases at J, with 14 bases in the middle. Germline assignment: CDR1 SGHDT and CDR2 YYEEEE. The CDR3 sequence is CASSSERGPDTQYF. The CDR3 DNA reads TGTGCCAGCAGTTCGGAACGCGGCCCAGATACGCAGTATTTT. Complete variable domain (other parts from reference TRBV5-6 and TRBJ2-3): DAGVTQSPTHLIKTRGQQVTLRCSPKSGHDTVSWYQQALGQGPQFIFQYYEEEERQRGNFPDRFSGHQFPNYSSELNVNALLLGDSALYLCASSSERGPDTQYFGPGTRLTVL.

This sequence joins TRBV24-1 and TRBJ2-7, with D maybe TRBD1 (6 bases). CDR1 is KGHDR and CDR2 is SFDVKD in the germline V gene. The ends were cut back, 1 base at V and 12 bases at J, with 12 bases in the middle. The CDR3 length is 12 residues. The chain's CDR3 is CATSDFGTPRYF. DNA for the CDR3: TGTGCCACCAGTGATTTTGGGACACCCAGGTACTTC.

As concerns this clonotype: This may be a read error: a much more frequent sequence differs by one nucleotide. The rearrangement uses TRBV12-3 or TRBV12-4 and TRBJ1-5; a weak D match, TRBD1 (5 bases). V dropped 4 bases and J dropped 9 bases, with 22 bases sitting between them. CDR3 length: 16 residues. The CDR3 here is CASSSFGGKRGRPQHF. The CDR3, as DNA: TGTGCCAGCAGTTCTTTTGGGGGAAAGCGGGGTCGGCCCCAGCATTTT.

This clonotype was seen a handful of times. Here the CDR3 reads CASSQGWALPREAFF. The CDR3 coding sequence is TGTGCCAGCAGCCAAGGGTGGGCTCTGCCCCGAGAAGCTTTCTTT. The chain links TRBV3-1 to TRBJ1-1; the D is unclear. The CDR3 is 15 amino acids. CDR1 is LGHDT and CDR2 is YNNKEL in the germline V gene (reference sequence). The V end was cut by 1 base, the J end by 8 bases, with 17 bases between. The full variable domain, rest sourced from reference TRBV3-1 and TRBJ1-1, is DTAVSQTPKYLVTQMGNDKSIKCEQNLGHDTMYWYKQDSKKFLKIMFSYNNKELIINETVPNRFSPKSPDKAHLNLHINSLELGDSAVYFCASSQGWALPREAFFGQGTRLTVV.

Many counts were recorded for this clonotype. The chain joins TRBV27 to TRBJ2-7; 7 positions agree with TRBD2. V dropped 2 bases and J dropped 3; count of bases not matched to a gene: 10. CDR3 length equals 16 residues. Germline V gene sequence: CDR1 MNHEY, CDR2 SMNVEV (reference sequence). This CDR3 is CASSLKGGVPFYEQYF. CDR3 DNA sequence: TGTGCCAGCAGTTTAAAGGGAGGGGTTCCCTTCTACGAGCAGTACTTC.

To note about this clonotype: At one of its ends the junction is not consistent with the germline gene, which may arise from a read error. The chain combines TRBV2 with TRBJ2-1; 8 nucleotides align to TRBD2. Per the germline V gene, CDR1 is SNHLY and CDR2 is FYNNEI. The CDR3 covers 11 residues. CDR3 protein: CARNRAGALLF. CDR3 nucleotides: TGTGCCCGTAACAGAGCGGGAGCGCTGCTCTTC.

The chain recombines TRBV24-1 with TRBJ2-1, with 10 bases fitting TRBD2. The CDR3 consists of 16 residues. Losses at the gene ends were 4 bases for V and 3 bases for J; bases not matched to a gene: 5. CDR1 KGHDR and CDR2 SFDVKD come from the germline V gene. The CDR3 spells CATSDSTSGRYNEQFF. CDR3 DNA: TGTGCCACCAGTGACTCGACTAGCGGGCGCTACAATGAGCAGTTCTTC.